A single sample gave rise to the 8 T cell receptor beta chains below, sequenced in a study of CD8 T cells in Susac syndrome. Reverse transcription of about 0.5 to 1 ug RNA used random hexamers. Via MiXCR, TCRdb re-called the immunoSEQ multiplex PCR reads, giving one row per CDR3 protein. Here the sample spans approximately 210,000 distinct CDR3 sequences, 94% being singletons. The sequencing sample was made of CD4+ T cells from PBMCs. Receptors originate from a human donor with Susac syndrome.

This rearrangement joins TRBV18 to TRBJ1-1; D unresolved. Germline lookup yields CDR1 KGHSH and CDR2 LQKENI. This CDR3 comprises 15 residues. The germline V and J ends were trimmed by 4 bases and 3 bases, with 15 bases remaining between them. Here the CDR3 reads CASSLKRDGDTEAFF. CDR3 DNA sequence: TGTGCCAGCTCACTTAAGAGGGATGGGGACACTGAAGCTTTCTTT. Looking up the rest from reference TRBV18 and TRBJ1-1 gives the full variable domain: NAGVMQNPRHLVRRRGQEARLRCSPMKGHSHVYWYRQLPEEGLKFMVYLQKENIIDESGMPKERFSAEFPKEGPSILRIQQVVRGDSAAYFCASSLKRDGDTEAFFGQGTRLTVV.

The chain combines TRBV7-2 with TRBJ2-7, with 7 positions matching TRBD1. V shed 0 bases and J 2 bases; nucleotides not matched to a gene: 4. CDR1 and CDR2 from the germline V gene are SGHTA and FQGNSA. The CDR3 contains 15 residues. The CDR3 reads CASSLASTGAYEQYF. DNA for the CDR3: TGTGCCAGCAGCTTAGCCTCCACAGGGGCCTACGAGCAGTACTTC.

The V and J genes are TRBV6-1 and TRBJ2-7; 8 nucleotides align to TRBD1. Germline V gene sequence: CDR1 MNHNS, CDR2 SASEGT. The V gene end was trimmed by 7 bases and the J gene end by 6 bases; junction bases not matched to a gene: 11. The CDR3 consists of 14 residues. The CDR3 is CASIPGQGSGEQYF. CDR3 coding DNA: TGTGCCAGCATTCCCGGACAGGGATCAGGCGAGCAGTACTTC.

The V and J genes are TRBV11-2 and TRBJ2-3, with TRBD2 matching over 9 bases. J gave up 6 bases and V 5 bases, and 15 bases lay outside the gene matches. The CDR3 has 17 residues. Looked up from germline, CDR1 is SGHAT and CDR2 is FQNNGV. The CDR3 loop is CASSPLTRGGRVDTQYF. For the CDR3, the DNA is TGTGCCAGCAGCCCCCTTACGCGGGGGGGCCGCGTGGATACGCAGTATTTT.

The gene calls are TRBV29-1 and TRBJ2-1, with 11 bases fitting TRBD1. Germline trimming cut 4 bases from V and 6 bases from J; bases unmatched to any gene: 5. CDR3 length: 14 amino acids. The germline V gene has CDR1 SQVTM and CDR2 ANQGSEA. CDR3 sequence reads: CSVGGQGARNEQFF. The DNA of the CDR3 is TGCAGCGTTGGAGGACAGGGGGCGCGCAATGAGCAGTTCTTC.

This chain connects TRBV6-6 to TRBJ1-2; the D is unclear. V gave up 5 bases and J gave up 3 bases, with 13 bases separating them. In germline, CDR1 is MNHNY, CDR2 SVGAGI (reference sequence). This CDR3 has 14 amino acids. For the CDR3, the DNA is TGTGCCAGCAGTACCTCGGGGAGGGACTATGGCTACACCTTC. Amino acid sequence: CASSTSGRDYGYTF.

The chain links TRBV7-9 to TRBJ1-4, with TRBD1 as a possible D gene (5 bases). The germline V and J ends were trimmed by 4 bases and 0 bases, with 9 bases remaining between them. In germline, CDR1 is SEHNR, CDR2 FQNEAQ (reference sequence). The CDR3 is 15 amino acids. As DNA, the CDR3 is TGTGCCAGCAGCTGGGGGTTGCCAACTAATGAAAAACTGTTTTTT. Translation: CASSWGLPTNEKLFF.

The chain couples TRBV29-1 to TRBJ1-2, with unresolved D. CDR3 size: 12 residues. Germline CDR1 is SQVTM and CDR2 is ANQGSEA. The ends were cut back, 7 bases at V and 1 base at J, with 10 bases in the middle. The CDR3 nucleotides read TGCAGCGGAGAACAGATTAACTATGGCTACACCTTC. It specifies CSGEQINYGYTF.